The next 6 T cell receptor beta chains were all read from a single sample in a study of T-cell memory formation after mild COVID-19. TCRdb re-called the 5' RACE reads through MiXCR, storing one row per CDR3 protein. The profile shows about 55,000 distinct CDR3 sequences, around a quarter of them singletons. Material: PBMCs or a T cell subset sorted from them (not recorded which). The source is a man between 18 and 29 years old who had mild COVID-19 (a few samples of this study predate the infection). Cell type and time point are not known.

This clonotype showed up just a few times. This sequence joins TRBV7-9 and TRBJ1-2, with D unclear. The germline V and J ends were trimmed by 3 bases and 0 bases, with 14 bases remaining between them. The CDR3 spans 16 residues. Germline V gene data show CDR1 as SEHNR and CDR2 as FQNEAQ (reference sequence). The CDR3 region is CASSFLPPYSNYGYTF. DNA of the CDR3: TGTGCCAGCAGCTTCCTACCTCCATACTCTAACTATGGCTACACCTTC.

CDR3 nucleotides: TGCGCCAGCAGCTTGGGTGTGGGACAGGGGTTGGATGAGCAGTTCTTC. Protein product: CASSLGVGQGLDEQFF. This rearrangement joins TRBV5-1 to TRBJ2-1; 10 bases align to TRBD1. CDR1 is SGHRS, CDR2 YFSETQ, per germline. Trimming took 0 bases from V and 8 from J; bases not matched to a gene: 8. CDR3 size: 16 residues.

This chain uses TRBV12-3 or TRBV12-4 with TRBJ1-5; D might be TRBD1 (6 bases). The CDR3 runs to 13 residues. Trimming left V 5 bases short and J 7 bases short, with 12 bases between. CDR3 nucleotides: TGTGCCAGCAGTCCACAGGGTAAACAGCCCCAGCATTTT. Translated, it gives CASSPQGKQPQHF.

For the CDR3, the DNA is TGTGCCAGCAGTTTCTCGTCCGGGACAGGGGTCGGAGGGCAGTATTTT. It is translated as CASSFSSGTGVGGQYF. V gene TRBV12-3 or TRBV12-4 combines with J gene TRBJ2-3; 10 positions match TRBD1. Unmatched junction bases numbered 14, after V lost 3 bases and J lost 11 bases. The CDR3 covers 16 residues.

This chain joins TRBV7-8 and TRBJ2-7; D is unresolved. Germline CDR1 SGHVS, CDR2 FQNEAQ. V shed 1 base and J shed 0 bases, with 7 bases lying between them. The CDR3 spans 14 residues. Written as DNA, the CDR3 is TGTGCCAGCAGCTTAGGGTTCGGCTCCTACGAGCAGTACGTC. This codes for CASSLGFGSYEQYV.

The chain joins TRBV20-1 to TRBJ2-6, with D tentatively TRBD1 or TRBD2 (5 bases each). Germline CDR1 and CDR2: DFQATT and SNEGSKA (reference sequence). The CDR3 totals 19 residues. The ends were cut back, 1 base at V and 0 bases at J, with 19 bases in the middle. The CDR3 DNA follows: TGCAGTGCTAGAGCCGCCGTGGGGCGGGTGAGCTCTGGGGCCAACGTCCTGACTTTC. Protein product: CSARAAVGRVSSGANVLTF.